The sequence of this T cell receptor (beta chain) was determined in a study of cytomegalovirus exposure and HLA in healthy donors. Points from the study as a whole: According to a later analysis, donors in an Asian-associated ancestry cluster reportedly had fewer N-insertions than the 666-donor mean. Among the CMV-associated chains, a few were confirmed in vitro as specific for CMV antigens. Several of the most significant clusters appeared linked to common viral pathogens, based on a later analysis. After further analysis at a later stage, 17,000 or so TCR beta sequences were associated with HLA alleles at 0.05 false discovery rate.

This clone was observed once. Its antigen remains unidentified. 60 Vbeta and 13 Jbeta primers were used in PCR. Assay used: immunoSEQ multiplex PCR; TCRdb lists only in-frame clones, some missing. The sample includes about 130,000 clones, around 80% of them seen just once. The receptor was isolated from a man between 50 and 59 years old in good health and CMV-seronegative. The sequenced sample consisted of PBMCs.

CDR3 coding DNA: TGTGCCAGTAGTATCGCTTACGGACAGAGGACTGAAGCTTTCTTT. Its translation: CASSIAYGQRTEAFF. The V and J genes are TRBV19 and TRBJ1-1; maybe TRBD1 (6 bases). The CDR3 extends over 15 amino acids. Per the germline V gene, CDR1 is LNHDA and CDR2 is SQIVND (reference sequence). Trimming took off 3 bases at V and 5 bases at J, with 16 bases between the two ends. Full variable domain (rest looked up from reference TRBV19 and TRBJ1-1): DGGITQSPKYLFRKEGQNVTLSCEQNLNHDAMYWYRQDPGQGLRLIYYSQIVNDFQKGDIAEGYSVSREKKESFPLTVTSAQKNPTAFYLCASSIAYGQRTEAFFGQGTRLTVV.